Sequencing of this TCR beta chain was carried out in a study of identical twins. TCRdb reprocessed the 5' RACE reads via MiXCR and lists one record per CDR3 protein. Of about 200,000 distinct CDR3 sequences in the sample, approximately 5.9% were seen once. CDR3 size: 14 residues. CDR1 is MNHNS and CDR2 is SASEGT in the germline V gene. Trimming took 11 bases from V and 2 from J; bases not matched to a gene: 10. This sample also appeared in a second study, on T cells expressing NK-cell markers.

This clonotype was obtained from a woman aged 18-29 years in good health. This chain connects TRBV6-1 to TRBJ2-3, with 7 bases identical to TRBD2. Sequenced sample: CD8+ T cells sorted from blood. CDR3 sequence: CALGRVPLTDTQYF. CDR3 DNA: TGTGCCCTTGGGAGGGTCCCTCTCACAGATACGCAGTATTTT.